The 29 T cell receptor beta chains given below trace back to one sample, sequenced in a study of blood T cells in healthy people across ages (dated by TCRdb to between 2014 and 2016). The protocol used for the library was 5' RACE. TCRdb records Illumina HiSeq 2500 as the sequencer. A second PCR of roughly 6 to 11 cycles was run with a J-beta primer mix and a sample-barcoded 5' primer. The public reads were reanalyzed by TCRdb: fastp trimming at Q25, MiXCR alignment, in-frame beta chains only. One record per CDR3 amino acid sequence lists the most common genes and DNA. A total of 1,500,000 or so distinct CDR3 sequences appear in this sample, approximately 59% of them only once. The ten most abundant clones make up over 5% of the sample. The sample was blood. The receptors shown here come from a man aged 18-30 years in good health.

As for this clonotype: At one of its ends the junction is not consistent with the germline gene, which may arise from a read error. The chain has TRBV10-3 and TRBJ2-4; 8 bases match TRBD2. The germline V gene encodes CDR1 ENHRY and CDR2 SYGVKD. The CDR3 has 14 residues. The CDR3 protein is CVISEGTSKFGQYF. The DNA for the CDR3 is TGTGTCATCAGTGAAGGGACTAGTAAATTTGGGCAGTACTTC.

This clonotype has just a few counts. This chain links TRBV4-1 with TRBJ2-5, with TRBD1 as a possible D gene (6 bases). Germline V CDR1 and CDR2: MGHRA, YSYEKL. Trimming removed 1 base from V and 1 base from J, with 10 bases in between. The CDR3 extends over 15 amino acids. The CDR3 reads CASSQGPDSQETQYF. CDR3 sequence (DNA): TGCGCCAGCAGCCAAGGCCCGGACAGCCAAGAGACCCAGTACTTC.

This rearrangement joins TRBV7-6 to TRBJ2-7, with 11 bases aligning to TRBD1. The CDR3 runs 16 residues. V lost 1 base, J lost 7 bases, and 9 bases stayed unmatched. Germline-derived CDR1 and CDR2 are SGHVS and FNYEAQ. In nucleotides, the CDR3 is TGTGCCAGCAGCTTAGTGATGGACAGGGGGCAGGAAGAGCAGTACTTC. This sequence encodes CASSLVMDRGQEEQYF. The whole variable domain, remainder taken from reference TRBV7-6 and TRBJ2-7, is GAGVSQSPRYKVTKRGQDVALRCDPISGHVSLYWYRQALGQGPEFLTYFNYEAQQDKSGLPNDRFSAERPEGSISTLTIQRTEQRDSAMYRCASSLVMDRGQEEQYFGPGTRLTVT.

The chain has TRBV7-8 and TRBJ1-1; TRBD1 matches at 8 bases. The CDR3 has 17 residues. V lost 5 bases to trimming and J lost 1 base; unmatched junction nucleotides: 12. CDR1 is SGHVS and CDR2 is FQNEAQ in the germline V gene. CDR3 nucleotide sequence: TGTGCCAGCAGCCCGACCTGGACAGGGATTCCGAACACTGAAGCTTTCTTT. Protein: CASSPTWTGIPNTEAFF.

The chain recombines TRBV6-1 with TRBJ2-3, with D perhaps TRBD2 (5 bases). Germline assignment: CDR1 MNHNS and CDR2 SASEGT. V lost 1 base to trimming and J lost 6 bases, with 14 bases between them. The CDR3 loop spans 15 amino acids. CDR3: CASSEDHRGLDTQYF. CDR3 bases: TGTGCCAGCAGTGAAGACCACCGCGGGTTGGATACGCAGTATTTT.

Concerning this clonotype itself: A read error may account for a junction end that differs from germline. This chain connects TRBV4-2 to TRBJ2-3; TRBD1 aligns across 7 bases. This CDR3 is built from 20 residues. The germline gives CDR1 LGHNA, CDR2 YNFKEQ. For the CDR3, the DNA is TGTGCCAGCAGACAAGAATTATGGATTATCCGGGACAGTGACACAGATACGCAGTATTTT. This sequence encodes CASRQELWIIRDSDTDTQYF.

The chain joins TRBV6-5 to TRBJ1-4; D unclear. Germline V gene sequence: CDR1 MNHEY, CDR2 SVGAGI. Deletions cut 6 bases from V and 10 bases from J, with 18 bases between. The CDR3 covers 14 residues. In nucleotides, the CDR3 is TGTGCCAGCAGAAGAGTAGCTGCGGATGGAAAACTGTTTTTT. Translated, it gives CASRRVAADGKLFF.

The chain links TRBV4-2 to TRBJ1-1; D gene unclear. V shed 3 bases and J shed 12 bases, with 20 bases lying between them. Germline-derived CDR1 and CDR2 are LGHNA and YNFKEQ. The CDR3 runs 14 residues. CDR3 in DNA: TGTGCCAGCAGCCAGATCCAGATGGACCAGGCGACTTTCTTT. It translates to CASSQIQMDQATFF.

This chain links TRBV24-1 with TRBJ2-5, with 7 bases identical to TRBD2. CDR1 and CDR2 from the germline V gene are KGHDR and SFDVKD. V gave up 8 bases and J gave up 5 bases; unmatched junction bases: 10. CDR3 length: 14 amino acids. CDR3 residues: CATNETSLWETQYF. For the CDR3, the DNA is TGTGCCACCAACGAGACTAGCCTATGGGAGACCCAGTACTTC.

The chain combines TRBV7-2 with TRBJ1-2; no clear D. V dropped 0 bases and J dropped 13 bases, with 18 bases sitting between them. Germline V gene data show CDR1 as SGHTA and CDR2 as FQGNSA. CDR3 length equals 14 residues. The CDR3 nucleotides are TGTGCCAGCAGCTTAGCTCCATGGCCCCAGGATGGCACCTTC. It specifies CASSLAPWPQDGTF.

This chain joins TRBV5-1 and TRBJ2-5; 8 positions agree with TRBD1. Germline trimming cut 4 bases from V and 2 bases from J; bases unmatched to any gene: 7. There are 15 residues in the CDR3. Germline V gene lookup returns CDR1 SGHRS and CDR2 YFSETQ. The CDR3 nucleotides read TGCGCCAGCAGCCAACCCAGGGGGCAACAAGAGACCCAGTACTTC. Protein product: CASSQPRGQQETQYF.

This clonotype was detected a few times. The chain is built from TRBV12-5 and TRBJ2-1; possibly TRBD2 for D (5 bases). Germline V CDR1 and CDR2: LGHNT, FRNRAP. Between the trimmed V and J ends, which lost 1 base and 5 bases, there was a span of 12 bases. CDR3 size: 15 residues. The CDR3 sequence is CASGLGAGPDNEQFF. DNA of the CDR3: TGTGCTAGTGGTTTGGGGGCGGGCCCCGACAATGAGCAGTTCTTC.

The CDR3 region is CASSDRVDEQYF. In DNA, the CDR3 is TGTGCCAGCAGTGACAGGGTTGACGAGCAGTACTTC. The chain links TRBV6-2 or TRBV6-3 to TRBJ2-7; 7 bases align to TRBD1. From germline, CDR1 is MNHEY and CDR2 SVGEGT. The CDR3 extends over 12 amino acids. The V gene end was trimmed by 5 bases and the J gene end by 5 bases; junction bases not matched to a gene: 3.

The chain uses TRBV27 and TRBJ1-5; no definite D call. Between the trimmed V and J ends, which lost 4 bases and 5 bases, there was a span of 15 bases. This CDR3 has 15 amino acids. Germline V CDR1 and CDR2: MNHEY, SMNVEV (reference sequence). The chain's CDR3 is CASSSGDSGYQPQHF. The CDR3 DNA sequence: TGTGCCAGCAGTTCGGGTGACTCGGGCTATCAGCCCCAGCATTTT.

As regards this clonotype: An end of the junction does not agree with germline; a read error may underlie this. The V call is TRBV7-9, the J call TRBJ2-2, with D tentatively TRBD2 (5 bases). The germline V gene encodes CDR1 SEHNR and CDR2 FQNEAQ (reference sequence). The CDR3 is 14 residues long. The CDR3 sequence is CTSSPGRYTGELFF. The CDR3 DNA sequence: TGTACCAGCAGCCCGGGGAGATACACCGGGGAGCTGTTTTTT.

The CDR3: CASSLSAWDGTYEQYF. For the CDR3, the DNA is TGTGCCAGCAGTTTATCGGCCTGGGACGGCACCTACGAGCAGTACTTC. J is TRBJ2-5 and V is TRBV28; D possibly matches TRBD1 or TRBD2 (5 bases each). The tail of the sequence fits TRBJ2-7 better, so the J call may be wrong. Germline loops: CDR1 MDHEN, CDR2 SYDVKM. The length of the CDR3 is 16 residues.

The V call is TRBV4-3, the J call TRBJ2-1, with D perhaps assigned TRBD1 or TRBD2 (6 bases each). Germline CDR1 is LGHNA and CDR2 is YSLEER. The CDR3 contains 14 residues. V was trimmed by 1 base and J by 10 bases, leaving 14 bases between them. The CDR3 region is CASSQGRGAYEQFF. In nucleotides, the CDR3 is TGCGCCAGCAGCCAAGGAAGGGGGGCCTACGAGCAGTTCTTC.

The genes are TRBV5-1 and TRBJ2-1, with 8 bases matching TRBD1. The CDR3 length is 16 residues. Germline loops: CDR1 SGHRS, CDR2 YFSETQ. V lost 0 bases, J lost 5 bases, and 7 bases stayed unmatched. CDR3 bases: TGCGCCAGCAGCTTGGACGGACAGGGAATACACAATGAGCAGTTCTTC. It specifies CASSLDGQGIHNEQFF.

This rearrangement joins TRBV18 to TRBJ2-2; 7 bases align to TRBD1. With V trimmed by 5 bases and J by 0 bases, 9 bases remained unmatched. This CDR3 comprises 17 residues. Germline CDR1 KGHSH, CDR2 LQKENI. DNA of the CDR3: TGTGCCAGCTCAAGGACTGGGACAGCCGCGAACACCGGGGAGCTGTTTTTT. Translation gives CASSRTGTAANTGELFF.

The chain employs TRBV3-1 and TRBJ2-7, with 7 bases aligning to TRBD1. CDR1 is LGHDT, CDR2 YNNKEL, per germline (reference sequence). CDR3 size: 13 residues. After removal of 7 bases from V and 2 bases from J, the junction contained 5 bases not matched to a gene. The CDR3 loop reads CASNPGGTYEQYF. CDR3 nucleotides: TGTGCCAGCAACCCAGGGGGAACCTACGAGCAGTACTTC.

J is TRBJ2-1 and V is TRBV27; no clear D. CDR3 size: 12 residues. Between the trimmed V and J ends, which lost 4 bases and 6 bases, there was a span of 7 bases. The germline V gene encodes CDR1 MNHEY and CDR2 SMNVEV (reference sequence). CDR3 DNA: TGTGCCAGCAGTTCCTGGAGCAATGAGCAGTTCTTC. It yields the protein CASSSWSNEQFF.

This chain joins TRBV5-1 and TRBJ2-1; 8 bases agree with TRBD1. Germline V gene sequence: CDR1 SGHRS, CDR2 YFSETQ. Trimming cost V 0 bases and J 5 bases; bases outside gene matches: 4. The CDR3 is 15 amino acids. Here the CDR3 DNA reads TGCGCCAGCAGCTTGGATGGACAGGGAAACAATGAGCAGTTCTTC. Its protein product is CASSLDGQGNNEQFF. The full variable domain, with the rest looked up from reference TRBV5-1 and TRBJ2-1, is KAGVTQTPRYLIKTRGQQVTLSCSPISGHRSVSWYQQTPGQGLQFLFEYFSETQRNKGNFPGRFSGRQFSNSRSEMNVSTLELGDSALYLCASSLDGQGNNEQFFGPGTRLTVL.

This clonotype was detected once. This chain uses TRBV7-2 with TRBJ2-7, with 7 bases identical to TRBD2. Matching the DNA end better, TRBJ2-1 makes the J call doubtful. Germline V CDR1 and CDR2: SGHTA, FQGNSA. The CDR3 has 12 amino acids. CDR3 DNA: TGTGCCAGCGGGGGAGGGCTAGATGAGCAGTTCTTC. Translated, it gives CASGGGLDEQFF.

V usage is TRBV4-3 and J usage is TRBJ2-1, with D possibly matching TRBD1 (5 bases). Germline loops: CDR1 LGHNA, CDR2 YSLEER. The V end lost 1 base, the J end lost 9 bases, and 13 bases lay between the germline ends. CDR3 length: 14 residues. The DNA for the CDR3 is TGCGCCAGCAGCCAAGGGGTTTATAGGGGTGAGCAGTTCTTC. Translated, it gives CASSQGVYRGEQFF.

This clonotype was detected a few times. V is TRBV5-1 and J is TRBJ2-7, with D hard to call. Germline assignment: CDR1 SGHRS and CDR2 YFSETQ. This CDR3 region has 13 residues. Trimming removed 0 bases from V and 4 bases from J, with 8 bases in between. The CDR3 reads CASSLDTAYEQYF. CDR3 sequence (DNA): TGCGCCAGCAGCTTGGACACAGCGTACGAGCAGTACTTC.

The chain uses TRBV6-6 and TRBJ2-7; 10 nucleotides line up with TRBD2. Germline loops: CDR1 MNHNY, CDR2 SVGAGI (reference sequence). This CDR3 is 15 amino acids long. J gave up 0 bases and V 8 bases, and 7 bases lay outside the gene matches. CDR3 sequence: CASRASGRGSYEQYF. As DNA, the CDR3 is TGTGCCAGCCGTGCTAGCGGGAGAGGCTCCTACGAGCAGTACTTC.

V and J are TRBV4-1 and TRBJ2-4; D call uncertain. The DNA end favors TRBJ2-7, so the J call may be wrong. The CDR3 length is 13 residues. Germline V gene lookup returns CDR1 MGHRA and CDR2 YSYEKL. In DNA form, the CDR3 reads TGCGCCAGCAGCCAAGAAAACACATACGAGCAGTACTTC. Its translation: CASSQENTYEQYF.

The genes are TRBV20-1 and TRBJ2-7; 7 nucleotides match TRBD2. J was trimmed by 4 bases and V by 6 bases; bases with no gene match: 12. The CDR3 runs 14 residues. Germline loops: CDR1 DFQATT, CDR2 SNEGSKA (reference sequence). CDR3 region: CSATLTGGPYEQYF. The DNA for the CDR3 is TGCAGTGCCACACTAACGGGAGGACCATACGAGCAGTACTTC.

This rearrangement joins TRBV10-3 to TRBJ2-3; 7 bases align to TRBD2. Germline CDR1 is ENHRY and CDR2 is SYGVKD. This CDR3 is built from 15 residues. J gave up 6 bases and V 6 bases, and 12 bases lay outside the gene matches. CDR3 nucleotide sequence: TGTGCCATCAGCTTAAGCGGGACGAAAGCGGATACGCAGTATTTT. Translating gives CAISLSGTKADTQYF.